The sequence of this TCR beta chain was determined in a study of T cells in Graves' hyperthyroidism and ophthalmopathy. The TCR beta CDR3 regions underwent amplification using RNA transcripts as the source. The HTBI primer set served for first-round RT-PCR of the TCR CDR3. TCRdb re-analysed the multiplex PCR reads in MiXCR, keeping a single row per CDR3 protein. This table holds about 580,000 distinct CDR3 sequences, approximately 14% found once. Germline CDR1 reads SEHNR; CDR2 reads FQNEAQ (reference sequence). This CDR3 spans 19 amino acids. Trimming removed 2 bases at V and 0 bases at J, with 21 bases between.

This sequence was found in a woman in her 30s with Graves' hyperthyroidism that later progressed to Graves' ophthalmopathy. The sample consisted of blood. This chain joins TRBV7-9 and TRBJ2-3; no clear D gene. The CDR3 coding sequence is TGTGCCAGCAGCTTACTCCCCAGCTTACAAGGTGCTAGCACAGATACGCAGTATTTT. Translating it yields CASSLLPSLQGASTDTQYF.